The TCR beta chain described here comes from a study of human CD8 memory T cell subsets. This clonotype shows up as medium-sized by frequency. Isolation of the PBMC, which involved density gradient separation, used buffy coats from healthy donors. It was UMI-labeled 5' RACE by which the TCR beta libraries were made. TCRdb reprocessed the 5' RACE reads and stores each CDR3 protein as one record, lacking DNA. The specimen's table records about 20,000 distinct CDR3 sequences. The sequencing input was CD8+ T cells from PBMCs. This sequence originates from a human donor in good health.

CDR3 amino acids: CASSLEVGLAGGYEQYF. The V call is TRBV7-6, the J call TRBJ2-7; no DNA is available, so the TRBD2 call from TCRdb remains unchecked. The CDR3 covers 17 residues. In germline, CDR1 is SGHVS, CDR2 FNYEAQ.